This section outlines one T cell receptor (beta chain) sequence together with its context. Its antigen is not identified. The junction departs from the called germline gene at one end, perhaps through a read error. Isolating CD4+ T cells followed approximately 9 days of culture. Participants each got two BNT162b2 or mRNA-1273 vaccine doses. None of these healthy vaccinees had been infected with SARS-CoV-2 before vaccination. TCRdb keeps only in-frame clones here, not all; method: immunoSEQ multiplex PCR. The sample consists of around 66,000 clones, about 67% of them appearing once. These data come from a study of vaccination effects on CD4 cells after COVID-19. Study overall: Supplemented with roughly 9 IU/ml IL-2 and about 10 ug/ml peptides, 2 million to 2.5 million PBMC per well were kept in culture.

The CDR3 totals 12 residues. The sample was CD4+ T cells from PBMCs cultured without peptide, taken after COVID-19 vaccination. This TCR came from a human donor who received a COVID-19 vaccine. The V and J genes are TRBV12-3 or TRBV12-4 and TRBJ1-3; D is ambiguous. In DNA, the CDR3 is TGTGCCAGCAGTTTTATCGGCCCCCGGTGCGTATTT. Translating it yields CASSFIGPRCVF.